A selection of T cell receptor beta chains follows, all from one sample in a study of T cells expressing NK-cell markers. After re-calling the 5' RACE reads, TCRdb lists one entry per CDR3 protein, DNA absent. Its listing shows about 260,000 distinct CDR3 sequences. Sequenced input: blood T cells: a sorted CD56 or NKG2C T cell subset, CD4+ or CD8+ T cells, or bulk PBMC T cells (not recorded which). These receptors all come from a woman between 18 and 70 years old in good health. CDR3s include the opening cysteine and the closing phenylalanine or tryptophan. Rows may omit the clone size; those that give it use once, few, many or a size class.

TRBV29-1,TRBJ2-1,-,CSVDEREGLRNNEQFF
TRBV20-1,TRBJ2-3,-,CSAREPGFTDTQYF
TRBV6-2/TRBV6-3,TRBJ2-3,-,CASSYLGQSDTQYF
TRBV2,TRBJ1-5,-,CASRRGGRFQPQHF
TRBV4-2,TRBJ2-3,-,CASSQAGGSDTQYF
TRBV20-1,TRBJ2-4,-,CSASVGQNIQYF
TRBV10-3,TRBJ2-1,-,CAIGLGTYNEQFF
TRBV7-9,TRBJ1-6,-,CASKGSGWANSPLHF
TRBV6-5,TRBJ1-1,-,CATSRGPETFF
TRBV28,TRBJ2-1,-,CASSSPTSGRRYNEQFF
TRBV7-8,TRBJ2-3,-,CASSFNPSRQGTIDTQYF
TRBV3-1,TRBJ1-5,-,CASSQELVLSPQHF
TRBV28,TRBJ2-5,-,CASSSLPLIYF
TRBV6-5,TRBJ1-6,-,CASSYPRTVYNSPLHF
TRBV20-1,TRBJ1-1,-,CSASGGKKMNTEAFF
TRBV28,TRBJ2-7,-,CASSLFGTGTYEQYF
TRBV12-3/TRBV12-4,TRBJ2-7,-,CASSPGSAPYEQYF
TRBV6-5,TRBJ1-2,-,CASSSGTGGYGYTF
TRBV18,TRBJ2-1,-,CASSPFENEQFF
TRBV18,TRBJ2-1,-,CASSRKGSNEQFF
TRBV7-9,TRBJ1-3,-,CASSLGGTYRGNTIYF
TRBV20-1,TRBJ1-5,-,CSASPSDYSNQPQHF
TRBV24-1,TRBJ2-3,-,CATSDPGQGADTQYF
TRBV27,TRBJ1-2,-,CASSVDRTRFYGYTF
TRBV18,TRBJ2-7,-,CASSPTRQATYEQYF
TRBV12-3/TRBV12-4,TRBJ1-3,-,CASSLYRSSDTRSGNTIYF
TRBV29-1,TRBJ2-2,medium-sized,CSAGQGNGELFF
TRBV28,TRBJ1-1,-,CASDRTGIYEAFF
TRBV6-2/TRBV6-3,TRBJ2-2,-,CASRRQGAANTGELFF
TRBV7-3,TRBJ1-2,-,CASSPGGAGGYTF
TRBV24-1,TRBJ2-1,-,CATSDFGTAAYNEQFF
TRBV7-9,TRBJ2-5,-,CASSQTQLPQETQYF
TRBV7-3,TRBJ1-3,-,CASSFGSPGNTIYF
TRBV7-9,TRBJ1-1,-,CASSPRGRNTEAFF
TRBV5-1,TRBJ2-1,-,CASSSRTGNYNEQFF
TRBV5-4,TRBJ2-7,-,CASSLGVGRTYEQYF
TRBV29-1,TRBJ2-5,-,CSVEKEGKTQYF
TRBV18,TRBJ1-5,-,CASSRQSNNQPQHF
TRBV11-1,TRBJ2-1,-,CASSPGLAGGLMRWNEQFF
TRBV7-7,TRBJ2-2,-,CASSPIGVGKSELFF
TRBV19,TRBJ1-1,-,CASRRSGEEGTEAFF
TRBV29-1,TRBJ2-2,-,CSVGSGGWGTGELFF
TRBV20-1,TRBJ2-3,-,CSAQTGGVNTDTQYF
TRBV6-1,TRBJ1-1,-,CASTQTLGRADTEAFF
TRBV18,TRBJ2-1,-,CASSPPLTSGPYNEQFF
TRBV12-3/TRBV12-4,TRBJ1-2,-,CASSFVTAGFYGYTF
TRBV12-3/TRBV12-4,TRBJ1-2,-,CASSPRTGGRHYGYTF
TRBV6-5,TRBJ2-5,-,CASSYGGRGNQETQYF
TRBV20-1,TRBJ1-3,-,CSASPSLSGNTIYF
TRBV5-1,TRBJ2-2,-,CASSLASKGAGELFF
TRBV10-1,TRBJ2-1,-,CASSGSSANEQFF
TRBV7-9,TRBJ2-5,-,CASSKEGLVETQYF
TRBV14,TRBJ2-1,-,CASSQDPEREQFF